This is a list of T cell receptor beta chains from one sample in a study of human T cells and chemical hapten exposure. TCRdb re-derived calls from the RACE reads in MiXCR, one entry per CDR3 protein. The sample contains 300,000 to 450,000 distinct CDR3 sequences, about 5.1% of which appear only once. Sequences were derived from whole blood, sampled in connection with sensitization to the hapten diphenylcyclopropenone (DPC). These receptors were taken from a woman in her fifties or sixties with alopecia areata. Some clones in this sample may be carry-over from other donors' samples. Both conserved end residues are part of each CDR3. D genes are given only for firm matches. The size entry is marked missing in some rows and otherwise reads once, few, many or a size class.

v_call,j_call,d_call,clone_size,cdr3_aa,cdr3_nt
TRBV5-1,TRBJ2-1,TRBD2,few,CASSPQTSGYYNEQFF,TGCGCCAGCAGCCCTCAGACTAGCGGTTACTACAATGAGCAGTTCTTC
TRBV27,TRBJ2-7,TRBD1,many,CASSLSGQGPLPYEQYF,TGTGCCAGCAGTTTATCCGGACAGGGGCCCTTACCCTACGAGCAGTACTTC
TRBV6-6,TRBJ1-5,NA,NA,CASSYAFFQPQHF,TGTGCCAGCAGTTACGCGTTTTTCCAGCCCCAGCATTTT
TRBV5-1,TRBJ2-7,NA,NA,CASSPGMVGGWQYF,TGCGCCAGCAGCCCCGGGATGGTAGGGGGTTGGCAGTACTTC
TRBV12-5,TRBJ1-5,NA,few,CASGPGSGKAQHF,TGTGCTAGTGGTCCCGGTTCCGGGAAGGCCCAGCATTTT
TRBV28,TRBJ1-5,NA,NA,CASSGGSQPQHF,TGTGCCAGCAGTGGGGGTAGTCAGCCCCAGCATTTT
TRBV9,TRBJ2-7,NA,many,CASRRSSRFHYEQYF,TGTGCCAGCCGACGGTCTAGCCGTTTCCACTACGAGCAGTACTTC
TRBV7-8,TRBJ1-6,NA,many,CASSSRTAYNSPLHF,TGTGCCAGCAGCTCTAGGACAGCTTATAATTCACCCCTCCACTTT
TRBV6-2/TRBV6-3,TRBJ2-5,NA,many,CASSHGGRAAGETQYF,TGTGCCAGCAGTCACGGGGGCAGGGCTGCCGGGGAGACCCAGTACTTC
TRBV5-1,TRBJ1-1,TRBD1,many,CASSHQGAGEAFF,TGCGCCAGCAGCCATCAGGGGGCAGGTGAAGCTTTCTTT
TRBV20-1,TRBJ2-7,NA,many,CSARGRFAYEQYF,TGCAGTGCTAGGGGTCGTTTTGCGTACGAGCAGTACTTC
TRBV7-9,TRBJ1-4,TRBD1,many,CASSLDRRMFF,TGTGCCAGCAGCTTGGACAGGAGGATGTTTTTT
TRBV11-2,TRBJ1-5,NA,many,CASSLPWPHSSNQPQHF,TGTGCCAGCAGCTTGCCTTGGCCCCACAGTAGCAATCAGCCCCAGCATTTT
TRBV5-1,TRBJ2-7,NA,many,CASSLESYEQYF,TGCGCCAGCAGCCTGGAAAGCTACGAGCAGTACTTC
TRBV11-2,TRBJ2-7,NA,many,CASSQANRAHEQYF,TGTGCCAGCAGCCAAGCTAACAGGGCCCACGAGCAGTACTTC
TRBV7-9,TRBJ2-7,NA,many,CASSPGYEQYF,TGTGCCAGCAGCCCCGGCTACGAGCAGTACTTC
TRBV6-2/TRBV6-3,TRBJ2-7,TRBD1,NA,CASSTRDRILYEQYF,TGTGCCAGCAGTACTCGGGACAGGATTCTCTACGAGCAGTACTTC
TRBV9,TRBJ2-2,TRBD2,few,CATSGSGRKDTGELFF,TGTGCCACCTCGGGCAGCGGGAGGAAAGACACCGGGGAGCTGTTTTTT
TRBV28,TRBJ2-3,NA,many,CASSSWRWGSSLGTDTQYF,TGTGCCAGCAGTTCCTGGCGTTGGGGGAGTTCCTTAGGCACAGATACGCAGTATTTT
TRBV5-5,TRBJ1-1,NA,many,CASSLVPNTEAFF,TGTGCCAGCAGCTTGGTCCCCAACACTGAAGCTTTCTTT
TRBV7-9,TRBJ2-1,NA,many,CASSSSVGSYNEQFF,TGTGCCAGCAGCTCCTCTGTTGGCTCCTACAATGAGCAGTTCTTC
TRBV6-1,TRBJ1-5,NA,NA,CASSEASLIRNQPQHF,TGTGCCAGCAGTGAAGCATCACTGATACGTAATCAGCCCCAGCATTTT
TRBV20-1,TRBJ2-2,NA,few,CSAVRQNTGELFF,TGCAGTGCTGTTCGACAGAACACCGGGGAGCTGTTTTTT
TRBV5-1,TRBJ2-7,NA,few,CASSSGGASGEQYF,TGCGCCAGCAGCTCTGGGGGAGCCTCGGGCGAGCAGTACTTC
TRBV4-1,TRBJ2-3,NA,NA,CASSRQLSTDTQYF,TGCGCCAGCAGCCGACAGTTGAGCACAGATACGCAGTATTTT
TRBV6-4,TRBJ2-3,TRBD2,NA,CASSRLAGRADTQYF,TGTGCCAGCAGTCGACTAGCGGGACGGGCAGATACGCAGTATTTT